A single sample gave rise to the 8 T cell receptor beta chains below, sequenced in a study of identical twins. In TCRdb, the 5' RACE reads were re-called with MiXCR into one record per CDR3 protein. The table includes around 570,000 distinct CDR3 sequences, nearly 10% detected once. In addition, the sample was reused for a study of yellow fever vaccine responses in identical twins.

The sample consisted of PBMCs. The receptors derive from a woman under 30 in good health.

This clonotype has only a few counts. This sequence joins TRBV5-1 and TRBJ1-1, with D hard to call. The CDR3 is 13 amino acids. With 0 bases removed from V and 9 bases from J, the gap between germline ends came to 12 bases. The germline CDR1 and CDR2 sequences are SGHRS and YFSETQ. CDR3 in amino acids: CASSLVGIQKAFF. DNA for the CDR3: TGCGCCAGCAGCTTGGTGGGGATACAAAAAGCTTTCTTT.

This clonotype was counted ten times or more. This chain links TRBV20-1 with TRBJ2-7; possibly TRBD2 for D (5 bases). The CDR3 is 15 residues long. Germline V gene data show CDR1 as DFQATT and CDR2 as SNEGSKA (reference sequence). Trimming shortened V by 3 bases and J by 4 bases, and 19 bases separated the two germline ends. The CDR3 region is CSASSREELIYEQYF. CDR3 sequence (DNA): TGCAGTGCTAGTTCCCGGGAAGAGCTAATTTACGAGCAGTACTTC.

The table lists this clonotype with many counts. V gene TRBV6-2 or TRBV6-3 combines with J gene TRBJ2-1, with 11 bases aligning to TRBD2. J was trimmed by 3 bases and V by 6 bases; bases with no gene match: 1. The CDR3 is 14 amino acids. Germline V gene sequence: CDR1 MNHEY, CDR2 SVGEGT. CDR3 nucleotide sequence: TGTGCCAGCAGAGGACTAGCGGGCTACAATGAGCAGTTCTTC. This translates into CASRGLAGYNEQFF.

This clonotype was counted only a few times. This rearrangement joins TRBV12-3 or TRBV12-4 to TRBJ2-5; 12 bases fit TRBD2. There are 17 residues in the CDR3. V dropped 2 bases and J dropped 1; count of bases not matched to a gene: 5. Here the CDR3 DNA reads TGTGCCAGCAGTTTACCCTTGACTAGCGGGGGCCAAGAGACCCAGTACTTC. Translation: CASSLPLTSGGQETQYF.

This clonotype was detected ten times or more. The chain employs TRBV6-6 and TRBJ2-1; no clear D gene. The CDR3 contains 12 residues. V lost 4 bases to trimming and J lost 8 bases, with 9 bases between them. CDR1 is MNHNY, CDR2 SVGAGI, per germline (reference sequence). CDR3 in amino acids: CASSSDRDEQFF. CDR3 in DNA: TGTGCCAGCAGTTCCGATCGGGATGAGCAGTTCTTC.

This clonotype was picked up a small number of times. The chain is built from TRBV12-5 and TRBJ2-6, with a tentative D call TRBD1 (6 bases). Germline lookup yields CDR1 LGHNT and CDR2 FRNRAP. V was pared by 1 base and J by 5 bases, with 21 bases between. The CDR3 loop spans 19 amino acids. The CDR3 bases are TGTGCTAGTGGTTTGGAACCAAAAACTTGGGACACCCGGGCCAACGTCCTGACTTTC. Translation gives CASGLEPKTWDTRANVLTF.

This clonotype was detected ten times or more. The V and J genes are TRBV29-1 and TRBJ2-2, with D hard to call. V lost 5 bases to trimming and J lost 6 bases, with 10 bases between them. CDR3 length: 12 residues. Germline V gene lookup returns CDR1 SQVTM and CDR2 ANQGSEA. CDR3 region: CSVLEGPGELFF. DNA of the CDR3: TGCAGCGTTTTAGAAGGGCCCGGGGAGCTGTTTTTT.

This clonotype was counted between two and nine times. The chain uses TRBV5-1 and TRBJ2-2, with 12 bases lining up with TRBD2. Trimming at V came to 4 bases and at J to 6 bases, leaving 7 bases not matched to a gene. This CDR3 is built from 16 residues. Germline loops: CDR1 SGHRS, CDR2 YFSETQ. CDR3 in amino acids: CASSPPSGGASGELFF. In DNA, the CDR3 is TGCGCCAGCAGCCCCCCTAGCGGGGGGGCGTCCGGGGAGCTGTTTTTT.